Below are 18 T cell receptor beta chains sequenced from a single sample in a study of identical twins. Via MiXCR, TCRdb re-called the 5' RACE reads, giving one row per CDR3 protein. The sample carries 640,000 or so distinct CDR3 sequences, roughly 6% recorded once. The specimen sequenced was naive T cells sorted from blood. The source of these receptors is a man aged 18 to 30 in good health.

This clonotype was found many times. This chain uses TRBV20-1 with TRBJ2-7; 9 positions agree with TRBD1. The CDR3 spans 15 residues. Germline CDR1 and CDR2: DFQATT and SNEGSKA (reference sequence). V gave up 2 bases and J gave up 1 base; unmatched junction bases: 6. CDR3 bases: TGCAGTGCTAGACTTACCGGGACAGGGTCCTACGAGCAGTACTTC. This translates into CSARLTGTGSYEQYF.

This clonotype was seen many times. This chain joins TRBV20-1 and TRBJ2-5; a possible D gene is TRBD2 (6 bases). CDR1 and CDR2 (germline): DFQATT, SNEGSKA (reference sequence). This CDR3 is 13 amino acids long. Trimming removed 5 bases from V and 1 base from J, with 11 bases in between. The CDR3 region has the DNA TGCAGTGCTGACCGGGACTCCCAAGAGACCCAGTACTTC. Protein product: CSADRDSQETQYF.

The genes are TRBV11-2 and TRBJ2-7, with D possibly matching TRBD1 (5 bases). CDR3 size: 14 residues. V lost 5 bases, J lost 2 bases, and 13 bases lay in between. Germline lookup yields CDR1 SGHAT and CDR2 FQNNGV. The CDR3 loop reads CASSPQGYTYEQYF. The DNA for the CDR3 is TGTGCCAGCAGCCCCCAGGGCTATACCTACGAGCAGTACTTC. Full variable domain (missing parts from reference TRBV11-2 and TRBJ2-7): EAGVAQSPRYKIIEKRQSVAFWCNPISGHATLYWYQQILGQGPKLLIQFQNNGVVDDSQLPKDRFSAERLKGVDSTLKIQPAKLEDSAVYLCASSPQGYTYEQYFGPGTRLTVT.

This clonotype occurred a few times. DNA of the CDR3: TGTGCCAGCAGCCCGGTAAGACTAGCGGGAACCTACGAGCAGTACGTC. This sequence encodes CASSPVRLAGTYEQYV. The chain couples TRBV7-9 to TRBJ2-7, with 11 positions matching TRBD2. The CDR3 covers 16 residues. V was pared by 5 bases and J by 2 bases, with 8 bases of the junction left unmatched. Germline loops: CDR1 SEHNR, CDR2 FQNEAQ (reference sequence).

This clonotype was detected only a few times. J is TRBJ2-7 and V is TRBV7-2; 7 bases are a match to TRBD1. CDR1 is SGHTA and CDR2 is FQGNSA in the germline V gene. The trim removed 5 bases at V and 11 bases at J, leaving 12 bases unmatched. The CDR3 consists of 13 residues. CDR3 region: CASSPQSQGVEYF. The CDR3 nucleotides are TGTGCCAGCAGCCCTCAATCTCAGGGGGTAGAGTACTTC. Looking up the rest from reference TRBV7-2 and TRBJ2-7 gives the full variable domain: GAGVSQSPSNKVTEKGKDVELRCDPISGHTALYWYRQSLGQGLEFLIYFQGNSAPDKSGLPSDRFSAERTGGSVSTLTIQRTQQEDSAVYLCASSPQSQGVEYFGPGTRLTVT.

The V call is TRBV30, the J call TRBJ2-5, with a tentative D call TRBD1 (6 bases). The CDR3 totals 13 residues. Germline CDR1 is GTSNPN and CDR2 is SVGIG (reference sequence). Trimming left V 1 base short and J 1 base short, with 7 bases between. In DNA, the CDR3 is TGTGCCTGGAGTGAGACAGGCCAAGAGACCCAGTACTTC. Its translation is CAWSETGQETQYF.

This clonotype was detected many times. This chain joins TRBV5-1 and TRBJ2-1, with D tentatively TRBD2 (5 bases). The CDR3 extends over 15 amino acids. The V gene lost 2 bases and the J gene lost 5 bases, with 14 bases spanning the gap. Per the germline V gene, CDR1 is SGHRS and CDR2 is YFSETQ. CDR3 nucleotides: TGCGCCAGCAGCTTCGGTTTGCCTAGCCACAATGAGCAGTTCTTC. Translating gives CASSFGLPSHNEQFF.

On this clonotype itself: This is likely a read error, given that the CDR3 carries no conserved phenylalanine or tryptophan at its end. This rearrangement joins TRBV6-5 to TRBJ1-2; D is ambiguous. The CDR3 runs to 13 residues. The V gene lost 4 bases and the J gene lost 3 bases, with 9 bases spanning the gap. Looked up from germline, CDR1 is MNHEY and CDR2 is SVGAGI. The CDR3 reads CASSSRVHYGYTL. Written as DNA, the CDR3 is TGTGCCAGCAGTTCCCGGGTTCACTATGGCTACACCCTC.

This clonotype was recorded a few times. This chain connects TRBV28 to TRBJ1-1; 8 bases match TRBD1. The J segment lost 1 base and the V segment lost 6 bases, leaving 4 bases of the junction unmatched. This CDR3 contains 14 residues. CDR1 is MDHEN and CDR2 is SYDVKM in the germline V gene. The CDR3 is CASRRQGQNTEAFF. In nucleotides, the CDR3 is TGTGCCAGCAGACGACAGGGGCAGAACACTGAAGCTTTCTTT.

This clonotype was observed a handful of times. The genes are TRBV7-3 and TRBJ2-6, with 9 bases matching TRBD1. This CDR3 is built from 17 residues. CDR1 and CDR2 from the germline V gene are SGHTA and FQGTGA. V gave up 5 bases and J gave up 0 bases; unmatched junction bases: 5. The CDR3 DNA reads TGTGCCAGCAGCGGACAGGGGCGACACTCTGGGGCCAACGTCCTGACTTTC. It codes for CASSGQGRHSGANVLTF.

The chain joins TRBV4-3 to TRBJ2-4; D call uncertain. Germline CDR1 is LGHNA and CDR2 is YSLEER. The CDR3 has 17 residues. With 3 bases removed from V and 0 bases from J, the gap between germline ends came to 15 bases. The DNA for the CDR3 is TGCGCCAGCAGCCAGGAGATCAGCCTAGGAGCCAAAAACATTCAGTACTTC. It codes for CASSQEISLGAKNIQYF.

This clonotype occurred many times. Written as DNA, the CDR3 is TGTGCCAGCACCCCAGCGGGAGGCAATGAGCAGTTCTTC. Encoded protein: CASTPAGGNEQFF. The J gene is TRBJ2-1, the V gene TRBV6-1; 9 nucleotides agree with TRBD2. This CDR3 is built from 13 residues. Germline CDR1 reads MNHNS; CDR2 reads SASEGT. V was clipped by 7 bases and J by 6 bases; unmatched bases: 4.

This clonotype showed up just a few times. The J gene is TRBJ2-3, the V gene TRBV7-3, with 9 nucleotides matching TRBD2. V shed 1 base, J shed 0 bases, and the junction held 5 bases outside the gene matches. This CDR3 region has 17 residues. Germline V gene data show CDR1 as SGHTA and CDR2 as FQGTGA. The CDR3 DNA is TGTGCCAGCAGCTTAAAGATGGCGGGAGGGAGCACAGATACGCAGTATTTT. This translates into CASSLKMAGGSTDTQYF.

This clonotype came up many times. The chain couples TRBV7-9 to TRBJ2-1, with TRBD2 matching 7 bases. This CDR3 has 16 residues. J lost 6 bases, V lost 4 bases, and 12 bases had no gene match. CDR1 is SEHNR, CDR2 FQNEAQ, per germline (reference sequence). The DNA for the CDR3 is TGTGCCAGCAGCTGGTGGGTCGGGAGGTCGGTCAATGAGCAGTTCTTC. It codes for CASSWWVGRSVNEQFF.

This clonotype appeared many times. This chain joins TRBV12-3 or TRBV12-4 and TRBJ1-1; possible D gene TRBD1, 6 bases. This CDR3 has 13 amino acids. Trimming removed 8 bases at V and 5 bases at J, with 15 bases between. For the CDR3, the DNA is TGTGCCAGCGGCCGGGGGCAGGGGACTGAAGCTTTCTTT. It is translated as CASGRGQGTEAFF.

This clonotype was seen at least ten times. This chain links TRBV12-3 or TRBV12-4 with TRBJ2-1; 8 nucleotides match TRBD2. The CDR3 contains 14 residues. V dropped 4 bases and J dropped 8; count of bases not matched to a gene: 7. CDR3 protein: CASSWSSGRDEQFF. The CDR3 nucleotides read TGTGCCAGCAGTTGGTCTAGCGGGCGGGATGAGCAGTTCTTC.

This chain links TRBV25-1 with TRBJ1-2; tentatively, D is TRBD1 (5 bases). The CDR3 is 13 amino acids. Germline V gene lookup returns CDR1 MGHDK and CDR2 SYGVNS. V was trimmed by 2 bases and J by 7 bases, leaving 11 bases between them. The chain's CDR3 is CASSEIVGTGYTF. In DNA form, the CDR3 reads TGTGCCAGCAGTGAAATAGTCGGGACTGGCTACACCTTC.

This clonotype has ten or more counts. This chain uses TRBV5-6 with TRBJ2-3, with no clear D. Trimming took 2 bases from V and 4 from J, leaving 11 bases between them. Germline V lookup: CDR1 SGHDT, CDR2 YYEEEE. CDR3 length equals 14 residues. The CDR3 protein is CASSFMGFADTQYF. The DNA of the CDR3 is TGTGCCAGCAGCTTCATGGGTTTCGCAGATACGCAGTATTTT.